The rows below give T cell receptor beta chains drawn from one sample of a study of T cells in tuberculosis. Here immunoSEQ multiplex PCR was the method, and the copy in TCRdb shows in-frame clones only, minus some. The sample records 55,000 to 60,000 clones, approximately 85% being singletons. The specimen was CD1b-GMM tetramer-negative cells sorted from PBMCs. These TCRs come from an adult woman with latent tuberculosis. The CDR3 runs from the conserved cysteine through the conserved F or W. D genes are given only for firm matches. Size values are once, few and many counts, or a class for expanded clones, and some rows have none.

v_gene	abundance	d_gene	j_gene	CDR3nt	CDR3aa
TRBV7-9	.	.	TRBJ1-1	TGTGCCAGCAGCTTACAGCAGGGAGGAACTGAAGCTTTCTTT	CASSLQQGGTEAFF
TRBV28	once	TRBD2	TRBJ2-7	TGTGCCAGCAGTGTGGGAGGGCGTAACGAGCAGTACTTC	CASSVGGRNEQYF
TRBV19	.	TRBD1	TRBJ1-1	TGTGCCAGTAGTATCGGGACAGCGAACACTGAAGCTTTCTTT	CASSIGTANTEAFF
TRBV7-2	once	TRBD1	TRBJ2-7	TGTGCCAGCAGACTCGACAGGGGAGGAAACGAGCAGTACTTC	CASRLDRGGNEQYF
TRBV4-1	.	.	TRBJ2-5	TGCGCCAGCAGCAGTTTCGGGGACCAAGAGACCCAGTACTTC	CASSSFGDQETQYF
TRBV27	.	.	TRBJ2-5	TGTGCCAGCAGGCCAAGAGTTCGAGAGACCCAGTACTTC	CASRPRVRETQYF
TRBV4-3	.	TRBD1	TRBJ2-7	TGCGCCAGCAGCCAAGGACAGGGGGCTTACGAGCAGTACTTC	CASSQGQGAYEQYF
TRBV7-2	once	.	TRBJ1-1	TGTGCCAGCAGCTTCGGACAGCTTTACACTGAAGCTTTCTTT	CASSFGQLYTEAFF
TRBV6-4	.	TRBD1	TRBJ1-2	TGTGCCAGCAGTGACCCGGGTAGCTCCCGGGACAGGGGGGGCGGCTACACCTTC	CASSDPGSSRDRGGGYTF
TRBV28	.	TRBD2	TRBJ2-7	TGTGCCAGCCGGGGGGGTGGCTCCTACGAGCAGTACTTC	CASRGGGSYEQYF
TRBV4-3	.	.	TRBJ1-2	TGCGCCAGCAGCCAAGATTTAGGAGCACTGAACTATGGCTACACCTTC	CASSQDLGALNYGYTF
TRBV7-8	.	.	TRBJ2-4	TGTGCCAGCAGCTTAAACAGGGGCCGGGGGAACATTCAGTACTTC	CASSLNRGRGNIQYF
TRBV28	.	.	TRBJ1-6	TGTGCCAGCAGTTTAGTCGGGGGGGGCATAAATTCACCCCTCCACTTT	CASSLVGGGINSPLHF
TRBV4-1	.	.	TRBJ2-3	TGCGCCAGTACCCAGCCAGGCTCGTCAGATACGCAGTATTTT	CASTQPGSSDTQYF
TRBV7-2	.	.	TRBJ2-3	TGTGCCAGCAGCCCGGGCACAGATACGCAGTATTTT	CASSPGTDTQYF
TRBV30	.	TRBD1	TRBJ2-7	TGTGCCTGGACCAAGGACAGGGCCTACGAGCAGTACTTC	CAWTKDRAYEQYF
TRBV7-3	.	TRBD2	TRBJ2-7	TGTGCCAGCAGCCCGGGGACTAGCGGGAGGGACGAGCAGTACTTC	CASSPGTSGRDEQYF
TRBV4-1	.	TRBD1	TRBJ1-2	TGCGCCAGCAGCCAAGGCGGGACAGCTAACTACTATGGCTACACCTTC	CASSQGGTANYYGYTF